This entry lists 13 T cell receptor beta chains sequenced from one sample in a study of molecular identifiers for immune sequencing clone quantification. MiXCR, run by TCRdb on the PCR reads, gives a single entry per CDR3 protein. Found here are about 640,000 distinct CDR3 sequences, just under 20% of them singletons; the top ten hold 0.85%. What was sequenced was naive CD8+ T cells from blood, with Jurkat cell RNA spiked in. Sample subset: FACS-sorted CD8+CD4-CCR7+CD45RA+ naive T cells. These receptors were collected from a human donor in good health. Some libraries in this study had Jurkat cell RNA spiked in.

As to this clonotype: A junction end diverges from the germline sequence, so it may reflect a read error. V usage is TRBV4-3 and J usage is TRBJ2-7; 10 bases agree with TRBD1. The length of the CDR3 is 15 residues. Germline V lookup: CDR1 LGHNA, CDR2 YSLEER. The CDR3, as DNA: TGCGCCAGCAGCCAAGGACAGGGGGCAGCCTACGAGCGGTACTTC. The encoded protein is CASSQGQGAAYERYF.

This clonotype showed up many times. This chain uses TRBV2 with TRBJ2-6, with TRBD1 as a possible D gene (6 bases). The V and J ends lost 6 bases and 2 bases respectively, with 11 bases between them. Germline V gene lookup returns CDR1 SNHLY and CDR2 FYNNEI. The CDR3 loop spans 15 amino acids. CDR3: CASRPGVTGANVLTF. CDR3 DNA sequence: TGTGCCAGCAGACCAGGGGTGACTGGGGCCAACGTCCTGACTTTC.

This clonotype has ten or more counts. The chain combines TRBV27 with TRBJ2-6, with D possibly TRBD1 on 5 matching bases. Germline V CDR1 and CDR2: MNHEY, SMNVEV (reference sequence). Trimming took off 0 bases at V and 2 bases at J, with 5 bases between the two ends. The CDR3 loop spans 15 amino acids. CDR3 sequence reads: CASSLSGAGANVLTF. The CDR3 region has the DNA TGTGCCAGCAGTTTATCAGGGGCTGGGGCCAACGTCCTGACTTTC.

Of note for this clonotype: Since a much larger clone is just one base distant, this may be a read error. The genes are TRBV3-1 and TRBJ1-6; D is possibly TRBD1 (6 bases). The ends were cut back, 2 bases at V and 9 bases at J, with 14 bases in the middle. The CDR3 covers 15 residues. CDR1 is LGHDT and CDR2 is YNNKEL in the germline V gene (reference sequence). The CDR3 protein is CASSQFGTRFSPLHF. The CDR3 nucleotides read TGTGCCAGCAGCCAATTCGGGACAAGGTTTTCACCCCTCCACTTT.

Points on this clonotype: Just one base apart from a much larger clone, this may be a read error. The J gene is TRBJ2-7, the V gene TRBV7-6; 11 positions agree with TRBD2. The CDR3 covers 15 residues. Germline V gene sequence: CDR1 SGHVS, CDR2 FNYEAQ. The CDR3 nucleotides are TGTGCCAGCAGCTTAGATCTAGCGGGGGGATACGGGCAGTACTTC. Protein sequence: CASSLDLAGGYGQYF.

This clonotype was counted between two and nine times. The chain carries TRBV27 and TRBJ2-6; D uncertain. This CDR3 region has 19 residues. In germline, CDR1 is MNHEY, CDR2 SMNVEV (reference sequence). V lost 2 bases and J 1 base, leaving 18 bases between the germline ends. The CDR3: CASSLAVVIGESGANVLTF. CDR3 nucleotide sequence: TGTGCCAGCAGTTTAGCGGTTGTAATTGGTGAGTCTGGGGCCAACGTCCTGACTTTC.

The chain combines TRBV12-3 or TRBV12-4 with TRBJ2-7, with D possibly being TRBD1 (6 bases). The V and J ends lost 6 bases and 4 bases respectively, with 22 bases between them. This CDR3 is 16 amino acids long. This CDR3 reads CASSRPTTGWSYEQYF. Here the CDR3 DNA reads TGTGCCAGCAGCAGACCTACAACAGGGTGGAGTTACGAGCAGTACTTC.

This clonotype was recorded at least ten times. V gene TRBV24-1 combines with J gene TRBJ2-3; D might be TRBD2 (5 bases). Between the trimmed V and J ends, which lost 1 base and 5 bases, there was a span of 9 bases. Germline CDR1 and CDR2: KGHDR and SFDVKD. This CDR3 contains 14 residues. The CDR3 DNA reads TGTGCCACCAGTGATTTCGGTAGCGAAGATACGCAGTATTTT. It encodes CATSDFGSEDTQYF.

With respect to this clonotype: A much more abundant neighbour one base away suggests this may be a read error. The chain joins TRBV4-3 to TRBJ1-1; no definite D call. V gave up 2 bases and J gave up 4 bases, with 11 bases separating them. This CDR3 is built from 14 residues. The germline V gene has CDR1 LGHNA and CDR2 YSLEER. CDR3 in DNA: TGCGCCAGCAGCCAATTTGACGGAGGCACTGAAGCTTTCTTT. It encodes CASSQFDGGTEAFF.

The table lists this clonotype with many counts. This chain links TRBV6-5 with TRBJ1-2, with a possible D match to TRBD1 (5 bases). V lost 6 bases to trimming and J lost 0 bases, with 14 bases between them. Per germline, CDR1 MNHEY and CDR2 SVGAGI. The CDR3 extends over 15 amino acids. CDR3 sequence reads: CASSNPTAANYGYTF. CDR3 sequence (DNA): TGTGCCAGCAGCAACCCGACAGCCGCTAACTATGGCTACACCTTC.

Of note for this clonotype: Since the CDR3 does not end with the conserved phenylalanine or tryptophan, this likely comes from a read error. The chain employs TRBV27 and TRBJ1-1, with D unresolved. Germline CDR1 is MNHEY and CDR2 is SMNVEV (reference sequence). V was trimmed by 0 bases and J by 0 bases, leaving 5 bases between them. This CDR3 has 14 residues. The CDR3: CASSLSLMNTEAFS. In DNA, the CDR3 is TGTGCCAGCAGTTTATCCCTTATGAACACTGAAGCTTTCTCT.

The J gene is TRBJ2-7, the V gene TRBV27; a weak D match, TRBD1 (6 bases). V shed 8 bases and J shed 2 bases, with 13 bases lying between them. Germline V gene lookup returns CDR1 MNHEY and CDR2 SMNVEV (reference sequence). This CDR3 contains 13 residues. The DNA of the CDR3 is TGTGCCAGCGGTCGGGGACAAACCTACGAGCAGTACTTC. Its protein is CASGRGQTYEQYF.

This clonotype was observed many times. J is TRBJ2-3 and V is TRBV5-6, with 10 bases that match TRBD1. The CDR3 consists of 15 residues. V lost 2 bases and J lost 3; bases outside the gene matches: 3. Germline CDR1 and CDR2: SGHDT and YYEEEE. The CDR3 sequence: CASSFGTGETDTQYF. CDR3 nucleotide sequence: TGTGCCAGCAGCTTCGGGACAGGGGAGACAGATACGCAGTATTTT. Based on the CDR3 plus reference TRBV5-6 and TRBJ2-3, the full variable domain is DAGVTQSPTHLIKTRGQQVTLRCSPKSGHDTVSWYQQALGQGPQFIFQYYEEEERQRGNFPDRFSGHQFPNYSSELNVNALLLGDSALYLCASSFGTGETDTQYFGPGTRLTVL.